This T cell receptor beta chain derives from a study of blood T cell repertoires in COVID-19. Sequencing was performed with immunoSEQ multiplex PCR; in TCRdb, only in-frame clones are kept and a portion is missing. Of about 350,000 clones in the sample, about 90% were seen once. Germline CDR1 and CDR2: SGDLS and YYNGEE. The V gene lost 3 bases and the J gene lost 1 base, with 8 bases spanning the gap. CDR3 size: 14 residues. This clone was picked up one time. This chain connects TRBV9 to TRBJ1-3; D is undetermined. The source material was PBMCs or T cells enriched from blood (not recorded which). This receptor was identified in a woman in her twenties or thirties who had recovered from COVID-19. In DNA, the CDR3 is TGTGCCAGCAGCGGGGAGGGATCTGGAAACACCATATATTTT. It encodes CASSGEGSGNTIYF.